A single TCR beta chain is shown here with its context. Its antigen is unknown. These data originate in a study of blood T cells in healthy people across ages. V was trimmed by 6 bases and J by 3 bases, leaving 9 bases between them. The germline gives CDR1 MNHEY, CDR2 SVGAGI. The CDR3 runs to 13 residues. Using a J-beta primer mix together with a sample-barcoded 5' primer, a second PCR was run for about 7 to 12 cycles. TCRdb analysed the 5' RACE reads with MiXCR anew, one entry per CDR3 protein. The sample yields about a million distinct CDR3 sequences, just over 50% seen once. General study findings and limits: Long-lived and aged donors differed, with more naive CD4+ cells and higher diversity in the long-lived. Because donor CMV status was unknown, expanded clonotype changes were possibly confounded.

The chain combines TRBV6-5 with TRBJ1-5; the D is unclear. Sequenced material: blood. This TCR derives from an older woman in good health. CDR3 region: CASRRSPNQPQHF. The DNA of the CDR3 is TGTGCCAGCAGAAGGTCCCCCAATCAGCCCCAGCATTTT.